The 13 T cell receptor beta chains below were found in one sample sequenced in a study of human T cells and chemical hapten exposure. Each CDR3 protein is one row after TCRdb ran MiXCR on the RACE reads. Of tens of thousands of distinct CDR3 sequences listed, around 9.9% were seen once; the top ten hold approximately 5.5%. The time point is: pre-sensitization, week 0. Treatment noted: therapeutic diphenylcyclopropenone sensitization with weekly scalp DPC. The source was whole blood, collected in connection with sensitization to the hapten diphenylcyclopropenone (DPC). Every receptor here comes from a woman in her forties or fifties with alopecia areata. Some clones in this sample may be carry-over from other donors' samples.

This clonotype was counted many times. The chain uses TRBV7-2 and TRBJ2-3, with 12 nucleotides matching TRBD2. Germline V CDR1 and CDR2: SGHTA, FQGNSA. The ends lost 6 bases at V and 5 bases at J; junction bases unmatched: 6. This CDR3 has 15 amino acids. Here the CDR3 DNA reads TGTGCCAGCAGTCTAGCGGGGGGGCGGATAGATACGCAGTATTTT. This sequence encodes CASSLAGGRIDTQYF. Complete variable domain (other parts from reference TRBV7-2 and TRBJ2-3): GAGVSQSPSNKVTEKGKDVELRCDPISGHTALYWYRQSLGQGLEFLIYFQGNSAPDKSGLPSDRFSAERTGGSVSTLTIQRTQQEDSAVYLCASSLAGGRIDTQYFGPGTRLTVL.

This clonotype was found a few times. This chain links TRBV5-4 with TRBJ2-4, with a tentative D call TRBD2 (6 bases). The germline V gene encodes CDR1 SGHNT and CDR2 YYREEE (reference sequence). The CDR3 is 17 residues long. Trimming cost V 6 bases and J 0 bases, with 19 bases left between them. This CDR3 reads CASTIWGSGEAKNIQYF. CDR3 sequence (DNA): TGTGCCAGCACTATTTGGGGTAGCGGAGAAGCCAAAAACATTCAGTACTTC.

In this sample, this clonotype turned up many times. The chain recombines TRBV3-1 with TRBJ1-1; D gene ambiguous. Deletions cut 0 bases from V and 4 bases from J, with 6 bases between. CDR1 is LGHDT, CDR2 YNNKEL, per germline (reference sequence). The CDR3 length is 13 residues. Here the CDR3 reads CASSQEGFTEAFF. The CDR3 region has the DNA TGTGCCAGCAGCCAAGAGGGCTTCACTGAAGCTTTCTTT.

CDR3 DNA sequence: TGTGCCATCAGAGACAGGGGGCGCGGAGAGACCCAGTACTTC. It yields the protein CAIRDRGRGETQYF. V and J are TRBV10-3 and TRBJ2-5, with TRBD1 matching 10 bases. The junction had 5 bases not matched to a gene; V was cut back by 6 bases and J by 4 bases. The germline CDR1 and CDR2 sequences are ENHRY and SYGVKD. The CDR3 consists of 14 residues.

This clonotype came up many times. The chain is built from TRBV20-1 and TRBJ1-5; D unresolved. Trimming took off 1 base at V and 4 bases at J, with 17 bases between the two ends. Germline V gene lookup returns CDR1 DFQATT and CDR2 SNEGSKA (reference sequence). The CDR3 is made up of 16 amino acids. DNA of the CDR3: TGCAGTGCTAGAGTCGGCCTCGGGCCTTCTAATCAGCCCCAGCATTTT. Amino acid sequence: CSARVGLGPSNQPQHF.

This clonotype was picked up a small number of times. V and J are TRBV5-5 and TRBJ2-1, with D perhaps TRBD1 (5 bases). The germline CDR1 and CDR2 sequences are SGHKS and YYEKEE (reference sequence). The CDR3 runs to 13 residues. V dropped 4 bases and J dropped 7 bases, with 12 bases sitting between them. This chain's CDR3 is CASSPGKLNEQFF. The CDR3 coding sequence is TGTGCCAGCAGCCCAGGGAAATTGAATGAGCAGTTCTTC.

J is TRBJ2-5 and V is TRBV7-9; no reliable D call. CDR1 SEHNR and CDR2 FQNEAQ come from the germline V gene (reference sequence). The CDR3 is made up of 13 amino acids. V was cut by 5 bases and J by 1 base, with 8 bases left in between. CDR3 protein: CASSPGIQETQYF. Written as DNA, the CDR3 is TGTGCCAGCAGCCCAGGCATCCAAGAGACCCAGTACTTC.

There are many counts of this clonotype. The chain uses TRBV20-1 and TRBJ2-2; TRBD2 matches at 8 bases. V lost 1 base, J lost 4 bases, and 5 bases stayed unmatched. In germline, CDR1 is DFQATT, CDR2 SNEGSKA (reference sequence). CDR3 size: 15 residues. DNA for the CDR3: TGCAGTGCTAGAGTGCGGCTAGCGGGCACCGGGGAGCTGTTTTTT. Its translation: CSARVRLAGTGELFF.

This clonotype was observed a handful of times. The chain employs TRBV18 and TRBJ1-2; 7 bases are shared with TRBD1. The J segment lost 3 bases and the V segment lost 3 bases, leaving 13 bases of the junction unmatched. The CDR3 loop spans 17 amino acids. CDR1 is KGHSH and CDR2 is LQKENI in the germline V gene. The CDR3 region is CASSPRTGETGDYGYTF. The CDR3 DNA follows: TGTGCCAGCTCACCCCGGACAGGCGAAACAGGAGACTATGGCTACACCTTC.

This clonotype was recorded many times. This chain joins TRBV3-1 and TRBJ1-3, with a possible D match to TRBD1 (5 bases). V dropped 3 bases and J dropped 4 bases, with 13 bases sitting between them. The CDR3 has 15 residues. Germline V CDR1 and CDR2: LGHDT, YNNKEL (reference sequence). CDR3 DNA: TGTGCCAGCAGCCAGGGACCCATGCGGGGAAACACCATATATTTT. It is translated as CASSQGPMRGNTIYF.

In this sample, this clonotype turned up many times. This chain links TRBV20-1 with TRBJ2-6; a possible D gene is TRBD1 (5 bases). V was shortened by 8 bases and J by 1 base, with 9 bases between the two germline ends. This CDR3 is built from 13 residues. The germline gives CDR1 DFQATT, CDR2 SNEGSKA (reference sequence). This CDR3 reads CSPRQSGANVLTF. The CDR3 bases are TGCAGTCCCCGACAGTCTGGGGCCAACGTCCTGACTTTC.

The chain is built from TRBV28 and TRBJ1-3; perhaps TRBD1 as D (6 bases). Looked up from germline, CDR1 is MDHEN and CDR2 is SYDVKM. This CDR3 has 15 amino acids. Between the trimmed V and J ends, which lost 6 bases and 0 bases, there was a span of 12 bases. Here the CDR3 DNA reads TGTGCCAGCAGGGAGACAGGATCCTCTGGAAACACCATATATTTT. It codes for CASRETGSSGNTIYF.

The chain is built from TRBV29-1 and TRBJ2-2, with D possibly TRBD1 on 5 matching bases. V dropped 6 bases and J dropped 0 bases, with 14 bases sitting between them. The CDR3 totals 15 residues. Germline loops: CDR1 SQVTM, CDR2 ANQGSEA. CDR3: CSVSGAGTNTGELFF. CDR3 DNA: TGCAGCGTCTCTGGGGCTGGTACGAACACCGGGGAGCTGTTTTTT.